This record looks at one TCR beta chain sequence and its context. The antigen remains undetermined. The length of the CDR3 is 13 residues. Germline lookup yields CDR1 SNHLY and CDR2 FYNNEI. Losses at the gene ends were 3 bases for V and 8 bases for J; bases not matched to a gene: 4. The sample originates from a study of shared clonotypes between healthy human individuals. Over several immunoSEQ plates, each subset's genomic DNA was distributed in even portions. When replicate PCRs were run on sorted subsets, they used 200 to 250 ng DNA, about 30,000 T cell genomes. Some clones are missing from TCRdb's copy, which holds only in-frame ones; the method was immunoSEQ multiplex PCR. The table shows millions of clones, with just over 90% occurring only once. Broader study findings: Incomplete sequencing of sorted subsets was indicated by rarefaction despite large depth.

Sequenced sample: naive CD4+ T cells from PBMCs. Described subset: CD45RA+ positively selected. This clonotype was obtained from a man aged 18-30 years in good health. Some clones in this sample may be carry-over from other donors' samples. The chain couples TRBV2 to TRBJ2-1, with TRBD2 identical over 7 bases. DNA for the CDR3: TGTGCCAGCAGTGATGGTGCGGGGGATGAGCAGTTCTTC. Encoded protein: CASSDGAGDEQFF. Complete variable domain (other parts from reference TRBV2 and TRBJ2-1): EPEVTQTPSHQVTQMGQEVILRCVPISNHLYFYWYRQILGQKVEFLVSFYNNEISEKSEIFDDQFSVERPDGSNFTLKIRSTKLEDSAMYFCASSDGAGDEQFFGPGTRLTVL.